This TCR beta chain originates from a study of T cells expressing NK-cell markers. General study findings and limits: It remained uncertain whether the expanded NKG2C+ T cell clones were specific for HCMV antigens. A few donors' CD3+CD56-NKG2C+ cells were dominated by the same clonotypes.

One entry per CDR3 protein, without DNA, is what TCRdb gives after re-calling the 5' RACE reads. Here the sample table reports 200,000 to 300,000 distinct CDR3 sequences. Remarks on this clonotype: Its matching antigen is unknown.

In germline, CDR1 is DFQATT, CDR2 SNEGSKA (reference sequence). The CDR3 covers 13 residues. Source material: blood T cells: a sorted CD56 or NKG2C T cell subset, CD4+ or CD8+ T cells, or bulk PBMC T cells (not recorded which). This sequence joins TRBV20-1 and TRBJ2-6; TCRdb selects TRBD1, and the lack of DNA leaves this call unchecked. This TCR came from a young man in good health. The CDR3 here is CSAGKGVANVLTF.